The 11 T cell receptor beta chains listed next were all sequenced from one sample in a study of T cells in Graves' hyperthyroidism and ophthalmopathy. The CDR3 regions of TCR beta were amplified from RNA transcripts. First-round RT-PCR with HTBI primers amplified the TCR CDR3 region. Each CDR3 protein gets one entry after TCRdb re-called the multiplex PCR reads with MiXCR. Of about 520,000 distinct CDR3 sequences detected, approximately 24% appear once; the ten largest clones hold 10% to 12%. The sequencing sample was made of blood. The receptors originated from a woman in her twenties or thirties with Graves' ophthalmopathy.

The chain uses TRBV7-2 and TRBJ2-7, with D perhaps assigned TRBD1 or TRBD2 (5 bases each). The V and J ends lost 5 bases and 11 bases respectively, with 13 bases between them. CDR3 length: 11 amino acids. Per germline, CDR1 SGHTA and CDR2 FQGNSA. The CDR3 DNA reads as TGTGCCAGCAGCCCGGGACCTACAGAGTACTTC. This translates into CASSPGPTEYF.

In this sample, this clonotype turned up many times. V usage is TRBV6-5 and J usage is TRBJ1-5; D perhaps matches TRBD1 (5 bases). The CDR3 totals 16 residues. Germline V lookup: CDR1 MNHEY, CDR2 SVGAGI. The ends were cut back, 0 bases at V and 5 bases at J, with 14 bases in the middle. Written as DNA, the CDR3 is TGTGCCAGCAGTTACTCTGGGGTGGGGCTCTATCAGCCCCAGCATTTT. Translating gives CASSYSGVGLYQPQHF.

The chain combines TRBV10-3 with TRBJ2-7, with a possible D match to TRBD1 (5 bases). The CDR3 is 13 amino acids. The germline gives CDR1 ENHRY, CDR2 SYGVKD. Trimming removed 3 bases from V and 4 bases from J, with 10 bases in between. CDR3: CAISDRDRYEQYF. Written as DNA, the CDR3 is TGTGCCATCAGTGACAGGGATCGTTACGAGCAGTACTTC.

This clonotype was seen many times. This chain connects TRBV5-1 to TRBJ2-7; the D gene could be TRBD1 or TRBD2 (5 bases each). V shed 4 bases and J shed 0 bases, with 17 bases lying between them. This CDR3 has 16 amino acids. Per the germline V gene, CDR1 is SGHRS and CDR2 is YFSETQ. The CDR3 sequence is CASSRLGDFSSYEQYF. Written as DNA, the CDR3 is TGCGCCAGCAGCCGACTGGGGGATTTCAGCTCCTACGAGCAGTACTTC.

This clonotype was picked up many times. The V call is TRBV10-2, the J call TRBJ1-3; D not resolved. There are 12 residues in the CDR3. V dropped 6 bases and J dropped 0 bases, with 3 bases sitting between them. CDR1 and CDR2 (germline): WSHSY, SAAADI. In nucleotides, the CDR3 is TGCGCCAGCAGGGTCTCTGGAAACACCATATATTTT. Residues: CASRVSGNTIYF.

This clonotype was recorded at least ten times. This rearrangement joins TRBV6-1 to TRBJ2-4, with 7 bases lining up with TRBD1. V dropped 5 bases and J dropped 2; count of bases not matched to a gene: 6. This CDR3 has 15 residues. Germline-derived CDR1 and CDR2 are MNHNS and SASEGT. CDR3 sequence reads: CASSRQGDTKNIQYF. In nucleotides, the CDR3 is TGTGCCAGCAGTCGACAGGGTGATACCAAAAACATTCAGTACTTC.

The sample holds many counts of this clonotype. This chain joins TRBV27 and TRBJ2-5; 8 nucleotides line up with TRBD2. J gave up 0 bases and V 4 bases, and 4 bases lay outside the gene matches. The CDR3 runs 15 residues. CDR1 and CDR2 (germline): MNHEY, SMNVEV (reference sequence). The chain's CDR3 is CASSSAGAYQETQYF. In DNA form, the CDR3 reads TGTGCCAGCAGTTCAGCGGGGGCGTACCAAGAGACCCAGTACTTC.

This clonotype was seen ten or more times. The rearrangement links TRBV19 to TRBJ1-2; 8 bases align to TRBD1. The germline CDR1 and CDR2 sequences are LNHDA and SQIVND (reference sequence). CDR3 length: 15 residues. V lost 6 bases, J lost 4 bases, and 10 bases stayed unmatched. CDR3 loop: CASRRDRTSLYGYTF. The CDR3 DNA reads as TGTGCCAGTAGAAGGGACAGGACCTCGCTCTATGGCTACACCTTC. Based on the CDR3 plus reference TRBV19 and TRBJ1-2, the full variable domain is DGGITQSPKYLFRKEGQNVTLSCEQNLNHDAMYWYRQDPGQGLRLIYYSQIVNDFQKGDIAEGYSVSREKKESFPLTVTSAQKNPTAFYLCASRRDRTSLYGYTFGSGTRLTVV.

This clonotype was recorded many times. The rearrangement uses TRBV24-1 and TRBJ1-2; D gene uncertain. V lost 5 bases, J lost 3 bases, and 6 bases lay in between. The CDR3 sequence is 12 residues long. Germline V gives CDR1 KGHDR, CDR2 SFDVKD. The CDR3 DNA reads as TGTGCCACCAGTGGGGGAGACTATGGCTACACCTTC. It yields the protein CATSGGDYGYTF.

The rearrangement joins TRBV27 to TRBJ2-5; 11 bases match TRBD1. Germline V CDR1 and CDR2: MNHEY, SMNVEV (reference sequence). This CDR3 is 16 amino acids long. Germline trimming cut 0 bases from V and 4 bases from J; bases unmatched to any gene: 4. Written as DNA, the CDR3 is TGTGCCAGCAGTTTATCGTTGGACAGGGGGCGAGAGACCCAGTACTTC. Translation gives CASSLSLDRGRETQYF.

In its sample, this clonotype was seen many times. The chain has TRBV3-1 and TRBJ1-2; 7 nucleotides match TRBD1. Germline V gives CDR1 LGHDT, CDR2 YNNKEL (reference sequence). With 1 base clipped from V and 5 bases from J, the junction kept 4 bases outside the gene matches. This CDR3 region has 14 residues. The CDR3 DNA reads TGTGCCAGCAGCCAAGGGGACAGAGATTATGGCTACACCTTC. Translating gives CASSQGDRDYGYTF.